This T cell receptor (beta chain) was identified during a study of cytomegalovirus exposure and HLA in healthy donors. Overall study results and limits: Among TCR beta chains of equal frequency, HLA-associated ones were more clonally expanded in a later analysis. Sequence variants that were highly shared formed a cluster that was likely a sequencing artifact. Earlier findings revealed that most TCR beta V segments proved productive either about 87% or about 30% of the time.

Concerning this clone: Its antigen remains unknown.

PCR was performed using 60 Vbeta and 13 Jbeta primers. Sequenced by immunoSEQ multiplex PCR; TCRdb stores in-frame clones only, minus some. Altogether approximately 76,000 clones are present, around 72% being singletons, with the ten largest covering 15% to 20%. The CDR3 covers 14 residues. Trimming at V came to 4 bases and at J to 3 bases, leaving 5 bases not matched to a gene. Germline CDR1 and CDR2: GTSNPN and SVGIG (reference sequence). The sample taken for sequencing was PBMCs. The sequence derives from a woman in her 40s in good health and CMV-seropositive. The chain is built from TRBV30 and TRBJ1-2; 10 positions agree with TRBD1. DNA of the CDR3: TGTGCCTGGACCACGACAGGGGGCGACTATGGCTACACCTTC. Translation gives CAWTTTGGDYGYTF.